The rows below give T cell receptor beta chains drawn from one sample of a study of blood T cells in healthy people across ages. TCRdb reanalysed the 5' RACE reads using MiXCR and keeps one entry per CDR3 protein. This sample has around 1.5 million distinct CDR3 sequences, with about 40% found just once. Sequences were obtained from blood. The receptors were sampled from a woman aged 18 to 35 in good health. Both conserved end residues are part of each CDR3.

j_call v_call cdr3_aa
TRBJ1-1 TRBV6-1 CASGQVFSTEAFF
TRBJ2-3 TRBV6-2/TRBV6-3 CASKLRLSPDTQYF
TRBJ2-1 TRBV12-3/TRBV12-4 CASSFRGGDSYNEQFF
TRBJ2-3 TRBV4-1 CASSQDGRGVDTQYF
. TRBV2 CASRRADTYNEQYF
TRBJ2-2 TRBV7-2 CASSLGRSTGELFF
TRBJ2-5 TRBV7-8 CASSLAALLAGGPNEQYF
TRBJ2-3 TRBV12-3/TRBV12-4 CASSPGTVKGDTQYF
TRBJ1-1 TRBV12-3/TRBV12-4 CASSFFSAGVGNTEAFF
TRBJ1-5 TRBV15 CATSGGRQGNQPQHF
TRBJ2-5 TRBV11-2 CASSLGTGTSGVTQYF
TRBJ2-1 TRBV7-6 CASSLISRDEQFF
TRBJ1-2 TRBV28 CASSLTQGTYGYTF
TRBJ2-3 TRBV7-2 CASSPPREAQYF
TRBJ2-2 TRBV4-1 CASSQETPRTGELFF
TRBJ2-1 TRBV6-5 CASRSEAGVEQFF
TRBJ1-1 TRBV19 CASSAGHTPDTEAFF
. TRBV9 CASSIRGEAQETQFF
. TRBV7-3 CASSATVTGGRYEQYF
TRBJ1-4 TRBV4-1 CASSPAQGFGEKLFF
TRBJ2-1 TRBV6-2/TRBV6-3 CASSYQALGEQFF
TRBJ1-6 TRBV27 CASSLLGGNSPLHF
TRBJ2-1 TRBV3-1 CASSPVTSRANEQFF
TRBJ1-1 TRBV2 CAHRGPGRTEAFF
TRBJ1-1 TRBV7-9 CASSLRGVNTEAFF
TRBJ2-5 TRBV7-2 CASSLGTSGSGETQYF
TRBJ1-4 TRBV29-1 CSVVEWMYREDEKLFF
TRBJ2-3 TRBV4-1 CASSQEARQGGDTQYF
TRBJ2-2 TRBV20-1 CSGLGGENTGELFF
TRBJ2-3 TRBV20-1 CSAPDYLGTDTQYF
TRBJ2-1 TRBV24-1 CATHHGYEQFF
. TRBV20-1 CSAVGTGFAEQYF
TRBJ2-5 TRBV14 CASSRQGLTQETQYF
TRBJ2-1 TRBV24-1 CATSDYWTGEQFF
TRBJ2-1 TRBV7-8 CASSLYTSGGASYNEQFF
TRBJ2-7 TRBV11-2 CASSPSGTTYSYEQYF
TRBJ1-2 TRBV2 CASSQRQVQGSYGYTF